The 29 T cell receptor beta chains below all came from one sample that was sequenced in a study of cytomegalovirus exposure and HLA in healthy donors. With 60 Vbeta and 13 Jbeta primers, the PCR was carried out. Assay used: immunoSEQ multiplex PCR; TCRdb lists only in-frame clones, some missing. The sample holds roughly 100,000 clones, around 75% seen once. The source material was PBMCs. Source of these receptors: a man aged 35 to 55 in good health and CMV-seronegative.

The chain uses TRBV28 and TRBJ2-1; 10 positions match TRBD1. The CDR3 length is 18 residues. The germline gives CDR1 MDHEN, CDR2 SYDVKM. The V segment lost 6 bases and the J segment 3 bases; nucleotides outside the gene matches: 14. The CDR3 loop reads CASSPRDRGNSFYNEQFF. As DNA, the CDR3 is TGTGCCAGCAGCCCCCGGGACAGGGGAAACTCCTTCTACAATGAGCAGTTCTTC.

This clone appeared many times. Other DNA sequences within the sample encode an identical CDR3. The rearrangement uses TRBV4-1 and TRBJ1-5; tentative D call: TRBD1 (5 bases). There are 15 residues in the CDR3. Trimming took 0 bases from V and 2 from J, leaving 8 bases between them. Germline V gene lookup returns CDR1 MGHRA and CDR2 YSYEKL. The CDR3 sequence is CASSQDRAGNQPQHF. In DNA form, the CDR3 reads TGCGCCAGCAGCCAAGACAGGGCCGGCAATCAGCCCCAGCATTTT.

This clone was counted between two and nine times. This rearrangement joins TRBV6-5 to TRBJ2-7; 13 nucleotides line up with TRBD2. CDR1 and CDR2 from the germline V gene are MNHEY and SVGAGI. This CDR3 spans 16 amino acids. J lost 4 bases, V lost 4 bases, and 7 bases had no gene match. CDR3 coding DNA: TGTGCCAGCAGTTCCGGGGGGACTAGCGGGATTTACGAGCAGTACTTC. As protein: CASSSGGTSGIYEQYF.

This clone was seen a few times. V usage is TRBV11-2 and J usage is TRBJ1-1, with D perhaps TRBD1 (5 bases). The CDR3 contains 15 residues. The germline gives CDR1 SGHAT, CDR2 FQNNGV. With 5 bases removed from V and 4 bases from J, the gap between germline ends came to 17 bases. The CDR3 sequence: CASSPLWQGSTEAFF. Here the CDR3 DNA reads TGTGCCAGCAGCCCCTTGTGGCAGGGAAGCACTGAAGCTTTCTTT.

The chain carries TRBV18 and TRBJ1-3, with TRBD1 matching over 8 bases. Germline trimming cut 4 bases from V and 0 bases from J; bases unmatched to any gene: 5. CDR3 length: 16 residues. Germline V gene data show CDR1 as KGHSH and CDR2 as LQKENI. In DNA, the CDR3 is TGTGCCAGCTCACAGGGGACAGGCCTCTCTGGAAACACCATATATTTT. It is translated as CASSQGTGLSGNTIYF.

This clone was observed a few times. J is TRBJ2-7 and V is TRBV29-1; 7 bases align to TRBD2. The V segment lost 1 base and the J segment 6 bases; nucleotides outside the gene matches: 6. The germline CDR1 and CDR2 sequences are SQVTM and ANQGSEA. CDR3 length: 13 amino acids. The CDR3 region has the DNA TGCAGCGTTGAAGGGACTAGAAGATCCGAGCAGTACTTC. Translating it yields CSVEGTRRSEQYF.

The J gene is TRBJ2-2, the V gene TRBV25-1, with TRBD2 identical over 8 bases. CDR3 size: 16 residues. Germline loops: CDR1 MGHDK, CDR2 SYGVNS. J gave up 5 bases and V 2 bases, and 7 bases lay outside the gene matches. The chain's CDR3 is CASSEAGGRRTGELFF. In DNA form, the CDR3 reads TGTGCCAGCAGTGAAGCGGGAGGTCGGAGAACCGGGGAGCTGTTTTTT.

This chain links TRBV28 with TRBJ1-4; D not certain. The germline gives CDR1 MDHEN, CDR2 SYDVKM. V was trimmed by 6 bases and J by 7 bases, leaving 18 bases between them. This CDR3 has 15 amino acids. The CDR3 reads CASSHPGLQGEKLFF. The DNA of the CDR3 is TGTGCCAGCAGCCACCCCGGGTTGCAAGGTGAAAAACTGTTTTTT. Full variable domain (outside the CDR3, taken from reference TRBV28 and TRBJ1-4): DVKVTQSSRYLVKRTGEKVFLECVQDMDHENMFWYRQDPGLGLRLIYFSYDVKMKEKGDIPEGYSVSREKKERFSLILESASTNQTSMYLCASSHPGLQGEKLFFGSGTQLSVL.

The rearrangement joins TRBV19 to TRBJ2-5; 11 nucleotides agree with TRBD1. The V segment lost 6 bases and the J segment 4 bases; nucleotides outside the gene matches: 4. This CDR3 spans 14 amino acids. Germline CDR1 is LNHDA and CDR2 is SQIVND (reference sequence). The CDR3 DNA sequence: TGTGCCAGTAGCCTCGGGACAGGGGGAGAGACCCAGTACTTC. Amino acid sequence: CASSLGTGGETQYF.

This sequence joins TRBV7-2 and TRBJ2-5; 10 bases line up with TRBD2. The assigned J gene may be wrong: the sequence end matches TRBJ2-7 better. The CDR3 runs to 15 residues. Germline V gene sequence: CDR1 SGHTA, CDR2 FQGNSA. CDR3 in DNA: TGTGCCAGCAGCCCCACTAGCGGGGCGACCTACGAGCAGTACTTC. The encoded protein is CASSPTSGATYEQYF.

V and J are TRBV6-1 and TRBJ2-1; a possible D gene is TRBD2 (7 bases). Germline V CDR1 and CDR2: MNHNS, SASEGT. Trimming removed 3 bases at V and 3 bases at J, with 18 bases between. This CDR3 is 17 amino acids long. The CDR3 bases are TGTGCCAGCAGTGAGCGGGGAGGGGGACTACTCTACAATGAGCAGTTCTTC. Protein sequence: CASSERGGGLLYNEQFF.

Notes on this clone: At one boundary the junction diverges from the germline segment, which might be a read error. The chain couples TRBV2 to TRBJ2-7; tentative D call: TRBD1 (6 bases). The CDR3 sequence is 13 residues long. Per the germline V gene, CDR1 is SNHLY and CDR2 is FYNNEI. In nucleotides, the CDR3 is TGTGCCAGCAGTGAAGGGGGGCGACCCTCGCGGGACTTC. This encodes CASSEGGRPSRDF.

The chain recombines TRBV4-1 with TRBJ1-5; D gene ambiguous. Trimming took 0 bases from V and 2 from J, leaving 14 bases between them. The CDR3 is made up of 17 amino acids. Germline CDR1 reads MGHRA; CDR2 reads YSYEKL. The CDR3 DNA is TGCGCCAGCAGCCAAGATTGGGGAGGGAGTGGCAATCAGCCCCAGCATTTT. Amino acid sequence: CASSQDWGGSGNQPQHF.

Of note for this clone: The junction and the germline gene differ at one end; a read error may be behind it. The V gene is TRBV7-9, the J gene TRBJ2-1; tentative D call: TRBD2 (6 bases). The length of the CDR3 is 14 residues. Per germline, CDR1 SEHNR and CDR2 FQNEAQ (reference sequence). For the CDR3, the DNA is TGTTCCAGCAGCTTGACTAGGGCGCCGGATGAGCAGTTCTTC. Translating gives CSSSLTRAPDEQFF. Filled out from reference TRBV7-9 and TRBJ2-1, the complete variable domain reads DTGVSQNPRHKITKRGQNVTFRCDPISEHNRLYWYRQTLGQGPEFLTYFQNEAQLEKSRLLSDRFSAERPKGSFSTLEIQRTEQGDSAMYLCSSSLTRAPDEQFFGPGTRLTVL.

V usage is TRBV19 and J usage is TRBJ1-1, with D maybe TRBD1 (5 bases). V gave up 2 bases and J gave up 2 bases, with 15 bases separating them. Germline CDR1 reads LNHDA; CDR2 reads SQIVND (reference sequence). This CDR3 is 16 amino acids long. This chain's CDR3 is CASSIRRQQPNTEAFF. The CDR3 nucleotides read TGTGCCAGTAGTATAAGGAGACAGCAACCTAACACTGAAGCTTTCTTT.

The sample holds one count of this clone. V is TRBV5-1 and J is TRBJ2-3; 10 bases match TRBD1. The germline V gene encodes CDR1 SGHRS and CDR2 YFSETQ. The J segment lost 6 bases and the V segment lost 0 bases, leaving 4 bases of the junction unmatched. The length of the CDR3 is 15 residues. Written as DNA, the CDR3 is TGCGCCAGCAGCTTGGAGACAGGGGGCGCGGATACGCAGTATTTT. Residues: CASSLETGGADTQYF.

This chain connects TRBV12-5 to TRBJ2-7; 7 bases are shared with TRBD1. The V gene end was trimmed by 7 bases and the J gene end by 1 base; junction bases not matched to a gene: 4. The CDR3 covers 13 residues. CDR1 is LGHNT and CDR2 is FRNRAP in the germline V gene. In DNA form, the CDR3 reads TGTGCTAGTGCCCTGGACAGGTCCTACGAGCAGTACTTC. It translates to CASALDRSYEQYF.

The V call is TRBV15, the J call TRBJ1-2; 7 bases fit TRBD1. V trimming: 9 bases; J trimming: 2 bases; junction bases outside the gene matches: 12. Per germline, CDR1 LNHNV and CDR2 YYDKDF (reference sequence). The length of the CDR3 is 15 residues. The CDR3 region has the DNA TGTGCCACTGCACGAAGGGACAGATTAAACTATGGCTACACCTTC. Protein product: CATARRDRLNYGYTF.

The chain links TRBV4-3 to TRBJ1-1; 7 nucleotides agree with TRBD1. Germline loops: CDR1 LGHNA, CDR2 YSLEER. CDR3 length: 16 residues. Trimming cost V 4 bases and J 7 bases; bases outside gene matches: 15. CDR3 region: CASSLLSWGQPYEAFF. DNA of the CDR3: TGCGCCAGCAGCCTCTTATCCTGGGGACAGCCTTATGAAGCTTTCTTT.

The gene calls are TRBV7-9 and TRBJ1-1; no clear D gene. Germline V gives CDR1 SEHNR, CDR2 FQNEAQ (reference sequence). V lost 4 bases to trimming and J lost 4 bases, with 13 bases between them. The CDR3 contains 14 residues. In DNA, the CDR3 is TGTGCCAGCAGCTCTGGACCGGAGGGCACTGAAGCTTTCTTT. Its protein product is CASSSGPEGTEAFF.

This chain connects TRBV6-6 to TRBJ1-4, with 8 bases lining up with TRBD1. This CDR3 has 15 amino acids. Germline values: CDR1 MNHNY, CDR2 SVGAGI (reference sequence). The J segment lost 3 bases and the V segment lost 2 bases, leaving 2 bases of the junction unmatched. CDR3 DNA: TGTGCCAGCAGTTACGAGGACAGGGCTAATGAAAAACTGTTTTTT. Amino acid sequence: CASSYEDRANEKLFF.

This chain joins TRBV19 and TRBJ1-6; D not resolved. V lost 7 bases to trimming and J lost 7 bases, with 14 bases between them. CDR3 length equals 14 residues. Germline values: CDR1 LNHDA, CDR2 SQIVND (reference sequence). CDR3 coding DNA: TGTGCCAGTACCCCCCTGCGGGGAAATTCACCCCTCCACTTT. It codes for CASTPLRGNSPLHF.

This clone was detected a few times. This chain connects TRBV9 to TRBJ2-7, with TRBD1 matching over 8 bases. Unmatched junction bases numbered 2, after V lost 3 bases and J lost 3 bases. In germline, CDR1 is SGDLS, CDR2 YYNGEE. The length of the CDR3 is 13 residues. Written as DNA, the CDR3 is TGTGCCAGCAGCGGGGACAGGTTCTACGAGCAGTACTTC. Translating it yields CASSGDRFYEQYF.

The gene calls are TRBV2 and TRBJ2-7; weak D call: TRBD2 (6 bases). This CDR3 has 14 residues. The V and J ends lost 4 bases and 6 bases respectively, with 16 bases between them. Looked up from germline, CDR1 is SNHLY and CDR2 is FYNNEI. Written as DNA, the CDR3 is TGTGCCAGCAGTGGTTCGGGGGAGGTGTTCGAGCAGTACTTC. It yields the protein CASSGSGEVFEQYF.

The chain uses TRBV9 and TRBJ1-3, with D unclear. CDR1 is SGDLS and CDR2 is YYNGEE in the germline V gene. Trimming pared 0 bases from V and 0 bases from J, leaving 4 bases between. CDR3 size: 14 residues. In nucleotides, the CDR3 is TGTGCCAGCAGCGTAGGAGTCTCTGGAAACACCATATATTTT. It specifies CASSVGVSGNTIYF.

J is TRBJ1-2 and V is TRBV19; D might be TRBD1 (6 bases). The CDR3 spans 15 residues. Looked up from germline, CDR1 is LNHDA and CDR2 is SQIVND (reference sequence). V lost 0 bases and J 6 bases, leaving 14 bases between the germline ends. The CDR3 reads CASSIDLTGQDGYTF. The CDR3 DNA sequence: TGTGCCAGTAGTATAGATCTTACAGGGCAGGATGGCTACACCTTC.

The chain employs TRBV5-1 and TRBJ1-4; D might be TRBD1 (5 bases). The germline gives CDR1 SGHRS, CDR2 YFSETQ. The V end lost 4 bases, the J end lost 8 bases, and 15 bases lay between the germline ends. This CDR3 comprises 14 residues. The DNA of the CDR3 is TGCGCCAGCAGCCCAGCCCAGGGAGGGGAAAAACTGTTTTTT. Residues: CASSPAQGGEKLFF.

The V gene is TRBV7-8, the J gene TRBJ1-2; 10 bases align to TRBD1. CDR1 SGHVS and CDR2 FQNEAQ come from the germline V gene. CDR3 size: 16 residues. J was trimmed by 7 bases and V by 1 base; bases with no gene match: 9. The DNA for the CDR3 is TGTGCCAGCAGCTTAGGCCCCAGACAGGGGGCCTTTGGCTACACCTTC. This translates into CASSLGPRQGAFGYTF.

The chain has TRBV11-3 and TRBJ2-3; TRBD2 matches 16 bases. This CDR3 has 17 residues. Germline-derived CDR1 and CDR2 are SGHNT and YENEEA. Trimming cost V 5 bases and J 1 base; bases outside gene matches: 3. The DNA for the CDR3 is TGTGCCAGCAGCCGGGGACTAGCGGGGGGGGGCACAGATACGCAGTATTTT. Translated: CASSRGLAGGGTDTQYF. The full variable domain, in which reference TRBV11-3 and TRBJ2-3 provide the parts outside the CDR3, is EAGVVQSPRYKIIEKKQPVAFWCNPISGHNTLYWYLQNLGQGPELLIRYENEEAVDDSQLPKDRFSAERLKGVDSTLKIQPAELGDSAVYLCASSRGLAGGGTDTQYFGPGTRLTVL.